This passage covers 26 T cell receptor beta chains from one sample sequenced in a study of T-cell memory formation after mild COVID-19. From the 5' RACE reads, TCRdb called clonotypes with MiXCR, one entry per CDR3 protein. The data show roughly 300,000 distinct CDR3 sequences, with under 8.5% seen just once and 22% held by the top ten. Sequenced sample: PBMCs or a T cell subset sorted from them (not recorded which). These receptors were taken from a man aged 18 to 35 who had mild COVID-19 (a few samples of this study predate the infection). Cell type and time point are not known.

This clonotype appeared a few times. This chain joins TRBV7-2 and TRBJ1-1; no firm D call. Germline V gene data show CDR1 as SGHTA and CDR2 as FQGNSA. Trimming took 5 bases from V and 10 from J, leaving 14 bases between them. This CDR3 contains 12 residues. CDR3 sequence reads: CASSLGRVRAFF. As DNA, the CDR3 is TGTGCCAGCAGCCTAGGCCGAGTTAGAGCTTTCTTT.

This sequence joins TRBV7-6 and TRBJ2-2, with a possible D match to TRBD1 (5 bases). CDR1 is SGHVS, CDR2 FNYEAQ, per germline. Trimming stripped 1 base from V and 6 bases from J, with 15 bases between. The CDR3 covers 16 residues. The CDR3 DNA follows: TGTGCCAGCAGCTTAGATAGGGGCTGGCGATCCGGGGAGCTGTTTTTT. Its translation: CASSLDRGWRSGELFF.

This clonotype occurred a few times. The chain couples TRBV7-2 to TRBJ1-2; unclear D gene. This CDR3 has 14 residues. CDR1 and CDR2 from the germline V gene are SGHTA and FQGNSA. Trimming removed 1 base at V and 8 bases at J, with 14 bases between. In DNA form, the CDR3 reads TGTGCCAGCAGCTTAGTACTGTCTCCAAGAGGCTACACCTTC. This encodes CASSLVLSPRGYTF. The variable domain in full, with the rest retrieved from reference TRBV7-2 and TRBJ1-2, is GAGVSQSPSNKVTEKGKDVELRCDPISGHTALYWYRQSLGQGLEFLIYFQGNSAPDKSGLPSDRFSAERTGGSVSTLTIQRTQQEDSAVYLCASSLVLSPRGYTFGSGTRLTVV.

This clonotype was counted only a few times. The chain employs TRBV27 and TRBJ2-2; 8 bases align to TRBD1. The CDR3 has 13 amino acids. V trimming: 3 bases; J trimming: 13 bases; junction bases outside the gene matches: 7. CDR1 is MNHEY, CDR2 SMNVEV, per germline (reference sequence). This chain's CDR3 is CASSFGTRGPLFF. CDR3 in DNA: TGTGCCAGCAGTTTTGGGACCAGGGGGCCGCTGTTTTTT.

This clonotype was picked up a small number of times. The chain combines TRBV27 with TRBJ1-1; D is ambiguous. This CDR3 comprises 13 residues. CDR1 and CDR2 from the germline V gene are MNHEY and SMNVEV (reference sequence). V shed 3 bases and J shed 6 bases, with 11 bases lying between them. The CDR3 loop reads CASSFRRESEAFF. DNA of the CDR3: TGTGCCAGCAGTTTTCGGCGGGAGTCTGAAGCTTTCTTT.

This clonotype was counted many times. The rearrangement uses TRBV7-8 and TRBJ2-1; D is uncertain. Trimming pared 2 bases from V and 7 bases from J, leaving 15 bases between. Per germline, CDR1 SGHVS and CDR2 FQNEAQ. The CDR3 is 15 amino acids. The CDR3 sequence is CASSLFGAVMNEQFF. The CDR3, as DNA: TGTGCCAGCAGCTTATTTGGAGCAGTTATGAATGAGCAGTTCTTC.

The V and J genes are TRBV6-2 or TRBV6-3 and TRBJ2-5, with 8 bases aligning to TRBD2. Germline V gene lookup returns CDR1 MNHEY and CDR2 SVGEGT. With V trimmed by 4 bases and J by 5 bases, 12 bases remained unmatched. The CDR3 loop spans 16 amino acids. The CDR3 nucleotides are TGTGCCAGCAGTTCCCTCGCCGAGCGGGGGCGGGAGACCCAGTACTTC. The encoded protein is CASSSLAERGRETQYF.

The CDR3 region is CASSVNAGTVETQYF. CDR3 sequence (DNA): TGTGCCAGCAGCGTAAACGCCGGGACTGTGGAGACCCAGTACTTC. The rearrangement links TRBV9 to TRBJ2-5, with a weak D call TRBD2 (6 bases). The germline V gene has CDR1 SGDLS and CDR2 YYNGEE. This CDR3 is built from 15 residues. V was cut by 1 base and J by 5 bases, with 15 bases left in between.

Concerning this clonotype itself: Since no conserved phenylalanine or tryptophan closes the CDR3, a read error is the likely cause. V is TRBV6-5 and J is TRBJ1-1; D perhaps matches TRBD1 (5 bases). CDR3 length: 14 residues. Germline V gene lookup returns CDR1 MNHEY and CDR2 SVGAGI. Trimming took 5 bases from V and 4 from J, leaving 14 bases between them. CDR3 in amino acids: CASSMQDGGTEAFY. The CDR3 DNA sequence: TGTGCCAGCAGTATGCAGGACGGGGGCACTGAAGCTTTCTAT.

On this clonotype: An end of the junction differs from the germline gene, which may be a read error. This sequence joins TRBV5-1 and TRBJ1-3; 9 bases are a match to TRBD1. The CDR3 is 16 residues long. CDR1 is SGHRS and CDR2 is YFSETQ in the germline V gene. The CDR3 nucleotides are TGCGCCAGCAGAAAAACAGGGGGCAGTTCTGGAAACACCATATGTTTT. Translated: CASRKTGGSSGNTICF.

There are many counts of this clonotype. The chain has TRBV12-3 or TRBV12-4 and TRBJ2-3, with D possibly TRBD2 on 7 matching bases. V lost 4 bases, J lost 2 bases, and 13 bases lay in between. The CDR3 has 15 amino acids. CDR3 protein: CASSSGGPHTDTQYF. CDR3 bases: TGTGCCAGCAGTTCCGGGGGGCCCCACACAGATACGCAGTATTTT.

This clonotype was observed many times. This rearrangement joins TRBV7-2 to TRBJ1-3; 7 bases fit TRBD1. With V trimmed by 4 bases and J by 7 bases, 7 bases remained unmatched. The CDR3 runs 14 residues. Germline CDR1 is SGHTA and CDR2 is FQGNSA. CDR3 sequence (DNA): TGTGCCAGCAGCTCAGCTAGGGGGCTGAACACCATATATTTT. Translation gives CASSSARGLNTIYF.

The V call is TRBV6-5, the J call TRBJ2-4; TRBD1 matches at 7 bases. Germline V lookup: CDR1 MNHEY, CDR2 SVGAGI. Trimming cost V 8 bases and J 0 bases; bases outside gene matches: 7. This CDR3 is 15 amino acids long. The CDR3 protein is CASRRQGLAKNIQYF. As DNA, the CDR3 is TGTGCCAGCCGTCGACAGGGCTTAGCCAAAAACATTCAGTACTTC.

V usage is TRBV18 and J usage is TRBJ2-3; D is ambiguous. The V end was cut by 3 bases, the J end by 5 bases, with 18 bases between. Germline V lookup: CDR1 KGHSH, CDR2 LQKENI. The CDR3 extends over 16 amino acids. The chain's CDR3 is CASSPLTAGTIDTQYF. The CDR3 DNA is TGTGCCAGCTCACCGTTAACAGCTGGCACAATAGATACGCAGTATTTT.

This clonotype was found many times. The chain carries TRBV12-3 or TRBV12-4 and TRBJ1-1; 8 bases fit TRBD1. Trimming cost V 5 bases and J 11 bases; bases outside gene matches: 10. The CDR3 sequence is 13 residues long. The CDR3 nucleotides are TGTGCCAGCAGTACCGGACAGGGTAAAGGGGCTTTCTTT. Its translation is CASSTGQGKGAFF.

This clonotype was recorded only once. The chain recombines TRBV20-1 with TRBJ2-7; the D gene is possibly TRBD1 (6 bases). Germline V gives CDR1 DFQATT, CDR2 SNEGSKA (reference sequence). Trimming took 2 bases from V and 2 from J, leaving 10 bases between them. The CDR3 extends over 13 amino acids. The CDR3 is CSARPQGTYEQYF. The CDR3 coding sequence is TGCAGTGCTAGACCCCAGGGGACCTACGAGCAGTACTTC.

The CDR3: CASSVGRQQGADYGYTF. CDR3 in DNA: TGTGCCAGCAGCGTCGGTAGGCAACAGGGAGCAGACTATGGCTACACCTTC. The rearrangement uses TRBV9 and TRBJ1-2, with D perhaps TRBD1 (6 bases). Germline CDR1 SGDLS, CDR2 YYNGEE. The germline V and J ends were trimmed by 2 bases and 3 bases, with 20 bases remaining between them. The CDR3 has 17 amino acids.

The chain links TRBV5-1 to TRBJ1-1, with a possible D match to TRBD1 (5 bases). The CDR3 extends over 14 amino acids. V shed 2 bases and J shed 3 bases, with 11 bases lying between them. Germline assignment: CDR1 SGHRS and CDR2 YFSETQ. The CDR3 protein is CASSLQEMDTEAFF. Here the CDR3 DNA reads TGCGCCAGCAGCTTACAGGAGATGGACACTGAAGCTTTCTTT.

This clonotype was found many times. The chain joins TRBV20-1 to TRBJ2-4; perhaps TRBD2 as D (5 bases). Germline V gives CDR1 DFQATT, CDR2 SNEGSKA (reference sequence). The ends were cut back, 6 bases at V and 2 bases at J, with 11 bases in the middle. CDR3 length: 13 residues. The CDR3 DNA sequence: TGCAGTGCAGAAGGACTGCCCAAAAACATTCAGTACTTC. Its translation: CSAEGLPKNIQYF.

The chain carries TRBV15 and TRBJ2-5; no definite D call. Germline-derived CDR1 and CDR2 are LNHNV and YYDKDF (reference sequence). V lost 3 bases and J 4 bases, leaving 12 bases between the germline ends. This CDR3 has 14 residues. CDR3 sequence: CATSRALSPETQYF. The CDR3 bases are TGTGCCACCAGCAGGGCATTATCCCCAGAGACCCAGTACTTC. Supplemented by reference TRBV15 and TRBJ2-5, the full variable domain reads DAMVIQNPRYQVTQFGKPVTLSCSQTLNHNVMYWYQQKSSQAPKLLFHYYDKDFNNEADTPDNFQSRRPNTSFCFLDIRSPGLGDTAMYLCATSRALSPETQYFGPGTRLLVL.

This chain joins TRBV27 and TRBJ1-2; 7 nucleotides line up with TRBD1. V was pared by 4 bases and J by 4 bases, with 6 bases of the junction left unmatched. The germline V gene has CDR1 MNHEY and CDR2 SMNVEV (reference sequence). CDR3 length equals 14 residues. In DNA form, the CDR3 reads TGTGCCAGCAGTTGGAAACAGGGGAGCTATGGCTACACCTTC. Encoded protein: CASSWKQGSYGYTF.

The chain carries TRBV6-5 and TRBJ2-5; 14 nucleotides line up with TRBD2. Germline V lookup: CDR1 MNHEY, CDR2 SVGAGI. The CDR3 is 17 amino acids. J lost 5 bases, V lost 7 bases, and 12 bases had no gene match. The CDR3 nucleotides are TGTGCCAGCACTCCTGGACTAGCGGGGGGCAGGGTTGAGACCCAGTACTTC. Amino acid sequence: CASTPGLAGGRVETQYF.

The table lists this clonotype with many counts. CDR3 DNA sequence: TGTGCCAGCAGGGACAGGGGCGCCTACAATGAGCAGTTCTTC. It encodes CASRDRGAYNEQFF. This chain uses TRBV12-3 or TRBV12-4 with TRBJ2-1, with 9 bases identical to TRBD1. V shed 6 bases, J shed 2 bases, and the junction held 2 bases outside the gene matches. This CDR3 comprises 14 residues.

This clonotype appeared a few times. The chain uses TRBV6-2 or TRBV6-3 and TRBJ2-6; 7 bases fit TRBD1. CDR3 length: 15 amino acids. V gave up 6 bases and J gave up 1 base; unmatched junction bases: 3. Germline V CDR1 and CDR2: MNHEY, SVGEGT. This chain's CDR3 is CASRPQGSGANVLTF. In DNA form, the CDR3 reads TGTGCCAGCAGGCCACAGGGGTCTGGGGCCAACGTCCTGACTTTC.

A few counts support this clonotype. The DNA for the CDR3 is TGTGCCAGCAAGGGTAGCGGGGGGGCAGAAGAGACCCAGTACTTC. It encodes CASKGSGGAEETQYF. The chain carries TRBV27 and TRBJ2-5; 11 bases match TRBD2. The V gene end was trimmed by 7 bases and the J gene end by 3 bases; junction bases not matched to a gene: 7. Germline loops: CDR1 MNHEY, CDR2 SMNVEV (reference sequence). This CDR3 comprises 15 residues.

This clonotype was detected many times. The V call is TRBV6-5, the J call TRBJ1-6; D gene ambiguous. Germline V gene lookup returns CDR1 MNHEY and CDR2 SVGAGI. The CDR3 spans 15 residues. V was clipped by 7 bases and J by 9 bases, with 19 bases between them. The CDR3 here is CASNPRPASGSPLHF. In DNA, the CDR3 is TGTGCCAGCAATCCCCGGCCAGCCTCGGGTTCACCCCTCCACTTT.